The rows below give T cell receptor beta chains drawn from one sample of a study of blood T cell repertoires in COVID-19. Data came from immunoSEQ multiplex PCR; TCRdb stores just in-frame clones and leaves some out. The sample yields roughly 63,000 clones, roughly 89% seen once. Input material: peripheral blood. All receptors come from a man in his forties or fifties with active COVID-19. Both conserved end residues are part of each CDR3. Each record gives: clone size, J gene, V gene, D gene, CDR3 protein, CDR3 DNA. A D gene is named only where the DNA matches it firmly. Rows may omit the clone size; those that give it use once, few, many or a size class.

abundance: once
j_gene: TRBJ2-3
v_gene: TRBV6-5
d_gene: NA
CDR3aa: CATSTDTQYF
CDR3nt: TGTGCCACCTCGACAGATACGCAGTATTTT

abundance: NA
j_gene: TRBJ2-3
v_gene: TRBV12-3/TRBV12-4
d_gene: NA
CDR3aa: CASSSRGTDTQYF
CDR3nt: TGTGCCAGCAGTTCCAGGGGCACAGATACGCAGTATTTT

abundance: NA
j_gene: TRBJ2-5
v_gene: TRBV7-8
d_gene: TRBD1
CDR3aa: CASSFNRGKETQYF
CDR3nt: TGTGCCAGCAGCTTCAACAGGGGAAAAGAGACCCAGTACTTC

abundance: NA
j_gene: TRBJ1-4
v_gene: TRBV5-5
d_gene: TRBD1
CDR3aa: CASSLDGQGAEKLFF
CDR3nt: TGTGCCAGCAGCTTGGATGGACAGGGGGCGGAAAAACTGTTTTTT

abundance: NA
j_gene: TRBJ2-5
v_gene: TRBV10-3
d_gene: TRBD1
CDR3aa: CAISETGGIRTQYF
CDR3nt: TGTGCCATCAGTGAGACAGGGGGCATTCGGACCCAGTACTTC

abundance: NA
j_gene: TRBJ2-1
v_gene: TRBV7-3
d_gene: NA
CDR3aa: CASSLGAAKDEQFF
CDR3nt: TGTGCCAGCAGCTTAGGGGCGGCTAAGGATGAGCAGTTCTTC

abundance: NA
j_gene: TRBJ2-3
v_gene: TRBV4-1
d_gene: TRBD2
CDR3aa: CASSPNSGRTDTQYF
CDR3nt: TGCGCCAGCAGCCCCAATAGCGGGCGCACAGATACGCAGTATTTT

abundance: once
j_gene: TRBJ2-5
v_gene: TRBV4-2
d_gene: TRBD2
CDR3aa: CASSQKTSGQETQYF
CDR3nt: TGTGCCAGCAGCCAAAAAACTAGCGGCCAAGAGACCCAGTACTTC

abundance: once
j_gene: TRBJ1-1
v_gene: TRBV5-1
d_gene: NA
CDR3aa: CASSFEMGAMDTEAFF
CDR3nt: TGCGCCAGCAGCTTTGAAATGGGGGCGATGGACACTGAAGCTTTCTTT

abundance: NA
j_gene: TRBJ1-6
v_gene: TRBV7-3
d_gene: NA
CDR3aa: CASSLNGANSPLHF
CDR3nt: TGTGCCAGCAGCTTAAATGGGGCTAATTCACCCCTCCACTTT

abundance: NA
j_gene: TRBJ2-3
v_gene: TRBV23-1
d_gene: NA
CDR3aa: CASSQPLQGEAILTDTQYF
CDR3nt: TGCGCCAGCAGTCAGCCCTTGCAGGGGGAGGCGATACTCACAGATACGCAGTATTTT

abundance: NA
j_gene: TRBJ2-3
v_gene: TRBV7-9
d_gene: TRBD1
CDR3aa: CASSRNRDSDTDTQYF
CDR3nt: TGTGCCAGCAGCAGGAACCGGGACAGCGACACAGATACGCAGTATTTT

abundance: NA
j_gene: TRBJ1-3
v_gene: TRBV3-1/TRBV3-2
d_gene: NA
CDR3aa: CASSQDLNRGNTIYF
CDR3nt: TGTGCCAGCAGCCAAGATCTGAACAGGGGAAACACCATATATTTT

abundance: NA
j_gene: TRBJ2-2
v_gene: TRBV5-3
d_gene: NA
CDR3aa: CARSARLAGELFF
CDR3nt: TGTGCCAGAAGCGCGAGACTAGCCGGGGAGCTGTTTTTT

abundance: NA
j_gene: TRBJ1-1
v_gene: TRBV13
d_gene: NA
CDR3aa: CASTNWGGKNTEAFF
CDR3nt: TGTGCCAGCACCAACTGGGGCGGAAAGAACACTGAAGCTTTCTTT

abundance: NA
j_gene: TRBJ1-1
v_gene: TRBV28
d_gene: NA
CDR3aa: CASSLGGPAVYEAFF
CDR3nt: TGTGCCAGCAGTTTAGGGGGCCCCGCCGTATATGAAGCTTTCTTT

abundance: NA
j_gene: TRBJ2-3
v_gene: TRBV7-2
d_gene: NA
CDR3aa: CASSWDPWGGTTDTQYF
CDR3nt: TGTGCCAGCAGCTGGGACCCGTGGGGGGGCACCACAGATACGCAGTATTTT

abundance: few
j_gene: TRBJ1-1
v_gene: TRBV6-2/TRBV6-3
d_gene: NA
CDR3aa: CASSKQGMNTEAFF
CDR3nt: TGTGCCAGCAGTAAACAGGGAATGAACACTGAAGCTTTCTTT

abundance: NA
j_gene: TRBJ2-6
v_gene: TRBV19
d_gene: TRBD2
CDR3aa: CASSSTSNSGANVLTF
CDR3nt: TGTGCCAGTAGTTCGACTAGCAACTCTGGGGCCAACGTCCTGACTTTC

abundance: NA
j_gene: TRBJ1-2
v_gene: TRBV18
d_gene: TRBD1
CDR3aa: CASSPQGAVYGYTF
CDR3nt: TGTGCCAGCTCACCGCAGGGGGCTGTTTATGGCTACACCTTC

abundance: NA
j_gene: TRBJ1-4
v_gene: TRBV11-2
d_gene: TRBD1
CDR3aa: CASSISTGSEKLFF
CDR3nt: TGTGCCAGCAGCATATCGACAGGGAGCGAAAAACTGTTTTTT

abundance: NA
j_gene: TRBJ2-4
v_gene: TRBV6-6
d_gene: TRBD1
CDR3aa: CASSQSRGQGKNIQYF
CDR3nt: TGTGCCAGCAGTCAGTCTCGGGGACAGGGCAAAAACATTCAGTACTTC

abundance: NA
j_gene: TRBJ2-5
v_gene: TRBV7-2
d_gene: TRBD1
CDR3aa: CASSSNRGKETQYF
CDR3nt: TGTGCCAGCAGCTCCAACAGGGGAAAAGAGACCCAGTACTTC

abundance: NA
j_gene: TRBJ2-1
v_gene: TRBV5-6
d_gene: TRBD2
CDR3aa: CASSPRLAGGPTYNEQFF
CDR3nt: TGTGCCAGCAGCCCCCGGCTAGCGGGGGGGCCGACCTACAATGAGCAGTTCTTC

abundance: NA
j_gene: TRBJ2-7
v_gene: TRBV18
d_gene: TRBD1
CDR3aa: CASSLGQNSYEQYF
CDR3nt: TGTGCCAGCTCACTGGGACAGAATTCCTACGAGCAGTACTTC

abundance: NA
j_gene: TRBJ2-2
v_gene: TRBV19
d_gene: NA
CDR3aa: CASSPLGTANTGELFF
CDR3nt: TGTGCCAGTAGTCCGCTGGGGACTGCTAACACCGGGGAGCTGTTTTTT

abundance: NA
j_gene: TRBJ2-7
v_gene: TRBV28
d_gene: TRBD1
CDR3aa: CASSSTGAISYEQYF
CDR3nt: TGTGCCAGCAGTTCCACAGGGGCCATATCCTACGAGCAGTACTTC

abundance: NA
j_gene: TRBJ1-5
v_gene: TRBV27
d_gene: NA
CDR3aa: CASSRQNSNQPQHF
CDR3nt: TGTGCCAGCAGCCGACAGAATAGCAATCAGCCCCAGCATTTT

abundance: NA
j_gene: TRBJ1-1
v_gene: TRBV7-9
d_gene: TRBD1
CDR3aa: CASLQGTEAFF
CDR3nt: TGTGCCAGTCTACAGGGGACTGAAGCTTTCTTT

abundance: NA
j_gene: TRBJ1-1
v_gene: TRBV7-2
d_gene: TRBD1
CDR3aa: CASSLDRGRGAFF
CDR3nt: TGTGCCAGCAGCTTGGACAGGGGGCGGGGAGCTTTCTTT

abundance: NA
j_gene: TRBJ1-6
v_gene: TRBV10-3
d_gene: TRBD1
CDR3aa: CAIRGTGGDSPLHF
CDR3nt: TGTGCCATCCGGGGGACAGGGGGGGATTCACCCCTCCACTTT

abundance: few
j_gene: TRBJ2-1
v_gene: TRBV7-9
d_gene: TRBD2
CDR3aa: CASSGPGGNEQFF
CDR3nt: TGTGCCAGCAGCGGCCCGGGGGGGAATGAGCAGTTCTTC

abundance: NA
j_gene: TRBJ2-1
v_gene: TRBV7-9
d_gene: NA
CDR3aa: CASSLLNEQFF
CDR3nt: TGTGCCAGCAGCTTACTCAATGAGCAGTTCTTC

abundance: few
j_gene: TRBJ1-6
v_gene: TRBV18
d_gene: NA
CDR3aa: CASSPQGLDDSPLHF
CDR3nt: TGTGCCAGCTCACCTCAGGGGTTGGACGATTCACCCCTCCACTTT

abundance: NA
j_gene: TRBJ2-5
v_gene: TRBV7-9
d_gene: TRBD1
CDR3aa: CASSFRDRGETQYF
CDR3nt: TGTGCCAGCAGCTTCCGGGACAGGGGTGAGACCCAGTACTTC

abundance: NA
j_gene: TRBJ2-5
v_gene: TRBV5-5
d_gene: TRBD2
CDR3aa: CASSLLGGETQYF
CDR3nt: TGTGCCAGCAGCTTGTTGGGAGGGGAGACCCAGTACTTC

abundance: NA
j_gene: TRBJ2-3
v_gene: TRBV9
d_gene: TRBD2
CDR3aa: CASSGPGTNTDTQYF
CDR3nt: TGTGCCAGCAGCGGGCCCGGGACTAACACAGATACGCAGTATTTT

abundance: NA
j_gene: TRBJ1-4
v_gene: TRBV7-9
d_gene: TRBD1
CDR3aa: CASSLYKGAGEKLFF
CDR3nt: TGTGCCAGCAGCTTATACAAGGGGGCAGGGGAAAAACTGTTTTTT

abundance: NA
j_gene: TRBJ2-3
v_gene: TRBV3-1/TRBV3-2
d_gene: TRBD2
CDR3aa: CASSQPRLAATDTQYF
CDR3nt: TGTGCCAGCAGCCAACCCCGACTAGCGGCGACAGATACGCAGTATTTT

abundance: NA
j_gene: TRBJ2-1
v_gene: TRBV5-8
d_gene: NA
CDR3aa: CASSPMGGPNEQFF
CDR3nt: TGTGCCAGCAGCCCAATGGGGGGGCCCAATGAGCAGTTCTTC

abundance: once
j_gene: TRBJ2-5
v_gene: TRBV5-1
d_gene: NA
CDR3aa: CASSLKGDQETQYF
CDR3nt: TGCGCCAGCAGCTTAAAAGGGGACCAAGAGACCCAGTACTTC

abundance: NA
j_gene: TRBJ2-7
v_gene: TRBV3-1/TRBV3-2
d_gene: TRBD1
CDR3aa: CASSQGTGNYEQYF
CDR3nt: TGTGCCAGCAGCCAAGGGACAGGGAACTACGAGCAGTACTTC

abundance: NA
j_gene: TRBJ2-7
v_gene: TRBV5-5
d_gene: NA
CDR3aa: CASSLSSGGEQYF
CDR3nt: TGTGCCAGCAGCTTGAGCAGTGGAGGCGAGCAGTACTTC

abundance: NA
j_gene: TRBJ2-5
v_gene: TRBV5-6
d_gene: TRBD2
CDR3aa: CASSPGLAGGRTQYF
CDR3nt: TGTGCCAGCAGCCCGGGACTAGCGGGGGGGCGGACCCAGTACTTC

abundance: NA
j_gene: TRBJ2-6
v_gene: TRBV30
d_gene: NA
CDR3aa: CAWSVQGLRVLTF
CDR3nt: TGTGCCTGGAGTGTACAGGGCTTACGGGTCCTGACTTTC

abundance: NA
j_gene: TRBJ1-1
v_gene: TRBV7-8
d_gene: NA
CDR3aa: CASSGGLMNTEAFF
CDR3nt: TGTGCCAGCAGCGGAGGACTGATGAACACTGAAGCTTTCTTT

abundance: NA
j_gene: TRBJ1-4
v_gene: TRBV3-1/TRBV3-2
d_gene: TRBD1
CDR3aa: CASSPGTGIKEKLFF
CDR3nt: TGTGCCAGCAGCCCGGGGACAGGGATTAAGGAAAAACTGTTTTTT

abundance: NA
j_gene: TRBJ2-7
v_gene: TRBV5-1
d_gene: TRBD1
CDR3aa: CASSARQGAYEQYF
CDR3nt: TGCGCCAGCAGCGCGAGACAGGGAGCCTACGAGCAGTACTTC

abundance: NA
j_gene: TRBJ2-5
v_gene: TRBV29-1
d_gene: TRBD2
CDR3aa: CSVAGLAGVQETQYF
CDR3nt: TGCAGCGTTGCCGGACTAGCGGGGGTACAAGAGACCCAGTACTTC

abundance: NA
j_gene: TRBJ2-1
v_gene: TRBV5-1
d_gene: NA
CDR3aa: CASSLSVGGNEQFF
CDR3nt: TGCGCCAGCAGCCTCTCAGTGGGGGGCAATGAGCAGTTCTTC

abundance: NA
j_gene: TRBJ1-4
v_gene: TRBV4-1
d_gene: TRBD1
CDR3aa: CASSQDGTDNEKLFF
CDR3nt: TGCGCCAGCAGCCAAGATGGGACAGACAATGAAAAACTGTTTTTT

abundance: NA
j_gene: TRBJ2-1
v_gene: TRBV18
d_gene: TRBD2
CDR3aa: CASSQVAGTYNEQFF
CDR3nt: TGTGCCAGCTCACAGGTAGCGGGTACCTACAATGAGCAGTTCTTC

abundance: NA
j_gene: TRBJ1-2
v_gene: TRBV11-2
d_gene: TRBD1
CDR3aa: CASSPGQSPGQGGYGYTF
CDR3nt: TGTGCCAGCAGCCCGGGACAATCTCCGGGACAGGGGGGCTATGGCTACACCTTC